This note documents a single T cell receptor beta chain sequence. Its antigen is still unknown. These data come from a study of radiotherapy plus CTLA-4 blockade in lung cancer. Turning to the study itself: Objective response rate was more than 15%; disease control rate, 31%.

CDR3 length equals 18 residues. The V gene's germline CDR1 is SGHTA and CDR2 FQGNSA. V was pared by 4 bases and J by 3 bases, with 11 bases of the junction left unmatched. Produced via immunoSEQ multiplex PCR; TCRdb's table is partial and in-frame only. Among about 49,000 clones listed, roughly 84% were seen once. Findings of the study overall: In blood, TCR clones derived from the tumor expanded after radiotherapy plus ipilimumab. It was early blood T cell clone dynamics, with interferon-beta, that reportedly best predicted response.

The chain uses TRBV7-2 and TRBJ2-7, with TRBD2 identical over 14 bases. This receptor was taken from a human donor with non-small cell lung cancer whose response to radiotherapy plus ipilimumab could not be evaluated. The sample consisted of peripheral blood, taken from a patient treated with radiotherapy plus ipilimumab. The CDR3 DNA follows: TGTGCCAGCAGCTCCTCGACTAGCGGGAGGGCCTTATACTACGAGCAGTACTTC. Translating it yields CASSSSTSGRALYYEQYF. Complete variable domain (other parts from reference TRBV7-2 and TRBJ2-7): GAGVSQSPSNKVTEKGKDVELRCDPISGHTALYWYRQSLGQGLEFLIYFQGNSAPDKSGLPSDRFSAERTGGSVSTLTIQRTQQEDSAVYLCASSSSTSGRALYYEQYFGPGTRLTVT.